This T cell receptor beta chain was captured in a study of cytomegalovirus exposure and HLA in healthy donors. The germline CDR1 and CDR2 sequences are SGHRS and YFSETQ. This CDR3 contains 15 residues. The ends were cut back, 3 bases at V and 4 bases at J, with 16 bases in the middle. PCR primers comprised 60 Vbeta and 13 Jbeta primers. The assay was immunoSEQ multiplex PCR, and TCRdb's table has in-frame clones only and misses some. This table holds 200,000 to 250,000 clones. The sequenced material came from PBMCs. This TCR came from a girl aged 2 to 10 in good health and CMV-seropositive. The chain employs TRBV5-1 and TRBJ2-5, with a tentative D call TRBD2 (5 bases). The CDR3 DNA sequence: TGCGCCAGCAGCTCTGCGTCCGGAGAGGGAGAGACCCAGTACTTC. Protein: CASSSASGEGETQYF.